The rows below give T cell receptor beta chains drawn from one sample of a study of CD8+ T cells in alopecia areata. The assay was immunoSEQ multiplex PCR, and TCRdb's table has in-frame clones only and misses some. The sample carries roughly 11,000 clones, around 60% recorded once. The specimen sequenced was skin. These receptor sequences come from a human donor with alopecia areata. Both conserved end residues are part of each CDR3. A D gene is named only where the DNA matches it firmly. Only some rows state a clone size, as once, few, many or a class for expanded clones.

j_call d_call clone_size v_call cdr3_aa cdr3_nt
TRBJ1-2 . . TRBV5-4 CASSLAGNRANTF TGTGCCAGCAGCTTGGCCGGGAACCGTGCGAACACCTTC
TRBJ1-5 . . TRBV5-1 CASSSGDGNQPQHF TGCGCCAGCAGCTCAGGGGACGGCAATCAGCCCCAGCATTTT
TRBJ2-5 TRBD2 . TRBV5-1 CASSRTSGQETQYF TGCGCCAGCAGCCGGACTAGCGGCCAAGAGACCCAGTACTTC
TRBJ2-3 TRBD1 . TRBV7-9 CASSLTTIRDRGADTQYF TGTGCCAGCAGCTTAACAACAATCCGGGACAGGGGCGCAGATACGCAGTATTTT
TRBJ1-1 . . TRBV4-1 CASSQVKERQRAEAFF TGTGCCAGCAGCCAAGTAAAGGAGAGGCAGAGGGCTGAAGCTTTCTTT
TRBJ1-5 . once TRBV30 CAWSRGGINQPQHF TGTGCCTGGAGCCGGGGGGGAATCAATCAGCCCCAGCATTTT
TRBJ2-7 TRBD2 . TRBV9 CASSEGTSSSYEQYF TGTGCCAGCAGCGAAGGGACTAGCAGTTCCTACGAGCAGTACTTC
TRBJ1-6 . . TRBV28 CASSPRSSSYNSPLHF TGTGCCAGCAGTCCCCGGTCGAGCTCCTATAATTCACCCCTCCACTTT
TRBJ2-2 . . TRBV6-6 CASSYGVSNTGELFF TGTGCCAGCAGTTACGGGGTTTCGAACACCGGGGAGCTGTTTTTT
TRBJ1-6 . . TRBV7-9 CASSFSRDSPLHF TGTGCCAGCAGCTTTTCCCGAGATTCACCCCTCCACTTT
TRBJ2-5 . . TRBV6-4 CASSRRTFQETQYF TGTGCCAGCAGCCGACGGACTTTCCAAGAGACCCAGTACTTC
TRBJ2-7 . . TRBV28 CASSLKALDSYEQYF TGTGCCAGCAGTTTAAAAGCTTTAGACTCCTACGAGCAGTACTTC
TRBJ2-6 . . TRBV5-1 CASSLTESGANVLTF TGCGCCAGCAGCTTGACCGAGTCTGGGGCCAACGTCCTGACTTTC
TRBJ1-5 . . TRBV30 CASQGYGNQPQHF TGTGCTAGCCAGGGGTATGGCAATCAGCCCCAGCATTTT
TRBJ2-7 TRBD2 . TRBV29-1 CSVVGGLAETSYEQYF TGCAGCGTTGTGGGGGGACTAGCGGAAACCTCCTACGAGCAGTACTTC
TRBJ2-3 . few TRBV5-1 CASSLVGTRFTDTQYF TGCGCCAGCAGCTTGGTTGGGACAAGATTCACAGATACGCAGTATTTT
TRBJ1-1 TRBD1 . TRBV6-5 CASKRQGEAFF TGTGCCAGCAAACGACAGGGTGAAGCTTTCTTT
TRBJ2-7 TRBD2 few TRBV11-2 CASEGGKGYEQYF TGTGCCAGCGAGGGAGGGAAGGGGTACGAGCAGTACTTC
TRBJ1-2 . few TRBV15 CATSRQGQLGYTF TGTGCCACCAGCAGACAGGGGCAGCTTGGCTACACCTTC
TRBJ2-7 TRBD1 . TRBV30 CALKGQGAYEQYF TGTGCCCTGAAGGGACAGGGGGCTTACGAGCAGTACTTC
TRBJ2-7 TRBD1 . TRBV7-9 CASSSQGLSYEQYF TGTGCCAGCAGCTCACAGGGGCTCTCCTACGAGCAGTACTTC
TRBJ2-7 . . TRBV7-9 CASSLGFSYEQYF TGTGCCAGCAGCTTGGGTTTCTCCTACGAGCAGTACTTC
TRBJ2-7 TRBD2 . TRBV30 CAWARGGSGHEQYF TGTGCCTGGGCGCGCGGGGGTTCGGGCCACGAGCAGTACTTC
TRBJ2-3 . . TRBV15 CATSRGGGDSWSTDTQYF TGTGCCACCAGCAGAGGAGGGGGTGATAGCTGGAGCACAGATACGCAGTATTTT
TRBJ2-7 TRBD2 . TRBV28 CASSLAGGRYEQYF TGTGCCAGCAGCCTAGCGGGGGGACGTTACGAGCAGTACTTC
TRBJ1-1 . large TRBV7-3 CASSLSAGVNTEAFF TGTGCCAGCAGCTTAAGTGCGGGAGTGAACACTGAAGCTTTCTTT
TRBJ2-3 . . TRBV15 CATSRDGAGYTDTQYF TGTGCCACCAGCAGAGATGGGGCAGGCTACACAGATACGCAGTATTTT
TRBJ2-7 . . TRBV2 CASSERVGTYEQYF TGTGCCAGCAGTGAAAGGGTAGGGACCTACGAGCAGTACTTC
TRBJ1-2 . . TRBV27 CASSLWARVPSNYGYTF TGTGCCAGCAGTTTATGGGCCAGGGTTCCTTCGAACTATGGCTACACCTTC
TRBJ1-1 . . TRBV5-6 CASSSLAAMNTEAFF TGTGCCAGCAGCTCGCTGGCGGCGATGAACACTGAAGCTTTCTTT
TRBJ2-5 TRBD2 few TRBV7-8 CASSLWAGGGQETQYF TGTGCCAGCAGCTTATGGGCGGGAGGGGGCCAAGAGACCCAGTACTTC
TRBJ2-7 . few TRBV9 CASSVGVGDSLLDEQYF TGTGCCAGCAGCGTAGGGGTAGGGGATTCACTTTTGGACGAGCAGTACTTC
TRBJ2-7 . . TRBV2 CASSEAYEQYF TGTGCCAGCAGTGAGGCTTACGAGCAGTACTTC
TRBJ1-5 . . TRBV29-1 CSVGVGINQPQHF TGCAGCGTTGGTGTCGGTATCAATCAGCCCCAGCATTTT
TRBJ2-6 . . TRBV14 CASSLSSGANVLTF TGTGCCAGCAGCCTTAGCTCTGGGGCCAACGTCCTGACTTTC
TRBJ2-7 . few TRBV7-9 CASSPKGPYEQYF TGTGCCAGCAGCCCAAAAGGTCCCTACGAGCAGTACTTC
TRBJ2-7 . . TRBV7-9 CASSLGPSAYEQYF TGTGCCAGCAGCTTAGGGCCATCCGCCTACGAGCAGTACTTC
TRBJ2-7 TRBD1 . TRBV27 CASSLQPGQGAVGYEQYF TGTGCCAGCAGTCTTCAACCGGGACAGGGGGCTGTTGGCTACGAGCAGTACTTC
TRBJ2-2 . . TRBV29-1 CSVDGIANTGELFF TGCAGCGTTGATGGGATAGCGAACACCGGGGAGCTGTTTTTT
TRBJ2-3 . few TRBV18 CASSPDPPWLQYF TGTGCCAGCTCACCAGATCCTCCGTGGCTTCAGTATTTT
TRBJ1-6 . few TRBV5-4 CASSLRGFGSPLHF TGTGCCAGCAGCTTGCGGGGGTTTGGATCACCCCTCCACTTT
TRBJ2-5 . . TRBV14 CASSTRDTQETQYF TGTGCCAGCAGCACCCGGGACACCCAAGAGACCCAGTACTTC
TRBJ1-1 . once TRBV2 CASSESGTEAFF TGTGCCAGTTCGGAATCGGGGACTGAAGCTTTCTTT
TRBJ2-3 TRBD2 . TRBV10-2 CASSETSGGPWDTQYF TGCGCCAGCAGTGAGACTAGCGGGGGCCCCTGGGATACGCAGTATTTT